The 2 T cell receptor beta chains given below trace back to one sample, sequenced in a study of shared clonotypes between healthy human individuals. The protocol was immunoSEQ multiplex PCR, while the TCRdb copy is restricted to in-frame clones and leaves out a portion. This table has 950,000 to 1,300,000 clones, around four fifths appearing once. The specimen sequenced was memory CD4+ T cells sorted from blood. Subset given: CD45RA-negative fraction. These receptor sequences come from a man in his late teens or twenties in good health.

This clone showed up just a few times. The chain links TRBV10-3 to TRBJ1-5; D uncertain. Trimming cost V 3 bases and J 5 bases, with 8 bases left between them. The V gene's germline CDR1 is ENHRY and CDR2 SYGVKD. There are 13 residues in the CDR3. The CDR3 DNA is TGTGCCATCAGTGACAGATACGATCAGCCCCAGCATTTT. This codes for CAISDRYDQPQHF.

This clone was detected only once. The V gene is TRBV6-7, the J gene TRBJ1-3; no clear D gene. TRBV6-7 is an ORF; its function is uncertain. Trimming left V 2 bases short and J 4 bases short, with 9 bases between. This CDR3 has 14 amino acids. The CDR3 reads CASSYAESGNTIYF. DNA for the CDR3: TGTGCCAGCAGTTACGCGGAGTCCGGAAACACCATATATTTT.